Presented here are 4 T cell receptor beta chains from one specimen sequenced in a study of blood T cell repertoires in COVID-19. Sequencing used immunoSEQ multiplex PCR; TCRdb keeps in-frame clones, though not all of them. The sample has 80,000 to 100,000 clones; 65% to 85% are singletons. Material for sequencing was peripheral blood. The receptors here all came from a man between 60 and 75 years old with acute or convalescent COVID-19.

The chain recombines TRBV5-1 with TRBJ2-1, with D unclear. Germline V CDR1 and CDR2: SGHRS, YFSETQ. Trimming removed 1 base at V and 5 bases at J, with 16 bases between. The CDR3 length is 16 residues. The CDR3 loop is CASSLRLFTLNNEQFF. The CDR3 DNA sequence: TGCGCCAGCAGCTTGCGACTTTTTACACTTAACAATGAGCAGTTCTTC.

The CDR3 DNA follows: TGCGCCAGCAGACCGGGGGTGACGAACACCGGGGAGCTGTTTTTT. Its protein product is CASRPGVTNTGELFF. This sequence joins TRBV5-1 and TRBJ2-2, with a weak D call TRBD2 (6 bases). V was cut by 5 bases and J by 0 bases, with 11 bases left in between. Germline V gene lookup returns CDR1 SGHRS and CDR2 YFSETQ. This CDR3 spans 15 amino acids.

This clone was observed a few times. The V call is TRBV19, the J call TRBJ2-7; TRBD2 is a possible D gene (5 bases). Germline V gene data show CDR1 as LNHDA and CDR2 as SQIVND (reference sequence). This CDR3 has 14 residues. Between the trimmed V and J ends, which lost 6 bases and 6 bases, there was a span of 18 bases. The CDR3 DNA follows: TGTGCCAGTAGCCCCGGGGAGAAGGGATCCGAGCAGTACTTC. Protein sequence: CASSPGEKGSEQYF. The complete variable domain, with remaining parts taken from reference TRBV19 and TRBJ2-7, reads DGGITQSPKYLFRKEGQNVTLSCEQNLNHDAMYWYRQDPGQGLRLIYYSQIVNDFQKGDIAEGYSVSREKKESFPLTVTSAQKNPTAFYLCASSPGEKGSEQYFGPGTRLTVT.

The J gene is TRBJ1-4, the V gene TRBV20-1, with D possibly matching TRBD1 (6 bases). V was trimmed by 3 bases and J by 2 bases, leaving 16 bases between them. Germline CDR1 is DFQATT and CDR2 is SNEGSKA (reference sequence). The CDR3 is 16 amino acids. DNA for the CDR3: TGCAGTGCTAGTCCTCGGGGGGCGCCTACTAATGAAAAACTGTTTTTT. Translating it yields CSASPRGAPTNEKLFF.